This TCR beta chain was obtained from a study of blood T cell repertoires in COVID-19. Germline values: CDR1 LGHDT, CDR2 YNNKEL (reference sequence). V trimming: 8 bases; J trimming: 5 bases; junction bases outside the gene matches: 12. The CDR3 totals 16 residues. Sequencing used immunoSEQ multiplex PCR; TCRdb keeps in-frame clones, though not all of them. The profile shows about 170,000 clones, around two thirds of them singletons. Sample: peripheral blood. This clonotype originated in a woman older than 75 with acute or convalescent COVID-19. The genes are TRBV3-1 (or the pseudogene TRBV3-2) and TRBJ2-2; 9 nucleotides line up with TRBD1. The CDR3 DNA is TGTGCCAGCGGGATTCCGGGACAGGGAAGGACCGGGGAGCTGTTTTTT. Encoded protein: CASGIPGQGRTGELFF.